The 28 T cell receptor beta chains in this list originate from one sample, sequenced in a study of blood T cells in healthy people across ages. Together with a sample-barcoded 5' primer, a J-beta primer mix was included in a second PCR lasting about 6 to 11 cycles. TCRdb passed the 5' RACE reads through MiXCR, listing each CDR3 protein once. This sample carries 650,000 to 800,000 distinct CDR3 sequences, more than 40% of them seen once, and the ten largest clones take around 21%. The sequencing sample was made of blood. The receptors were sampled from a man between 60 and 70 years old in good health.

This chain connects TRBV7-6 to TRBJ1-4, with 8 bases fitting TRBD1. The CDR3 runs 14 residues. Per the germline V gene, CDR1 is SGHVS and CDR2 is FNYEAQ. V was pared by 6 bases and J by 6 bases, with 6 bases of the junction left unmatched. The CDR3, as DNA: TGTGCCAGCAGAGCCGGGACAGGAGATGAAAAACTGTTTTTT. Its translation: CASRAGTGDEKLFF.

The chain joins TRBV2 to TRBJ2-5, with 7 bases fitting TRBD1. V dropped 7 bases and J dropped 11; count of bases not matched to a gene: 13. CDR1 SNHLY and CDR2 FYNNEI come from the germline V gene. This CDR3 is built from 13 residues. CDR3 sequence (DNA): TGTGCCAGCAAAAGGGACAGAAACAATGAGCAGTACTTC. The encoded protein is CASKRDRNNEQYF.

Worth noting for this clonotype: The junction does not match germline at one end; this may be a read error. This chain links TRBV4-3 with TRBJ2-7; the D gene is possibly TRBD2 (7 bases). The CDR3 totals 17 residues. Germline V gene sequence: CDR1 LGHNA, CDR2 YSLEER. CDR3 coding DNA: TGCGCCAGCAGCCAAGCTAGGGGGAGCGGGGCCTCCCACGAGCAGTACTTC. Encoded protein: CASSQARGSGASHEQYF.

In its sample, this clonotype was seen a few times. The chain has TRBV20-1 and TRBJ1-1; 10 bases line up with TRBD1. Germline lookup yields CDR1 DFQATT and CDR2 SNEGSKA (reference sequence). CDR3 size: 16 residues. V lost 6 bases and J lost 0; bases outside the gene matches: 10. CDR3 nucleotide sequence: TGCAGTGCCCTAACCCGGGACAGGGGAATGAACACTGAAGCTTTCTTT. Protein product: CSALTRDRGMNTEAFF.

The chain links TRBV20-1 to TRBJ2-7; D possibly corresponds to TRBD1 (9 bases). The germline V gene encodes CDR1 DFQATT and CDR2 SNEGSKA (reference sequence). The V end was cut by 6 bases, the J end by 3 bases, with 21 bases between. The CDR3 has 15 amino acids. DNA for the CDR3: TGCAGTGCCAGCGGGGGCGGACAGGGGAACTACGAGCAGTACTTC. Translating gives CSASGGGQGNYEQYF.

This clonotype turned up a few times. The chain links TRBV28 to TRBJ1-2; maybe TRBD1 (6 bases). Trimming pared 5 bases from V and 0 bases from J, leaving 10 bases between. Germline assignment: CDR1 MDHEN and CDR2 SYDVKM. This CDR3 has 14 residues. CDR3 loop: CASSQGTPNYGYTF. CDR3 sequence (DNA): TGTGCCAGCAGTCAAGGGACACCTAACTATGGCTACACCTTC.

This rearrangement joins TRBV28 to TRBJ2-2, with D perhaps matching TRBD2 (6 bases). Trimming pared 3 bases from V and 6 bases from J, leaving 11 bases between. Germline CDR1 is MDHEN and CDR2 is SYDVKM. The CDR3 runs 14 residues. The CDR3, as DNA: TGTGCCAGCAGTTTTGCGGGACGAGCCGGGGAGCTGTTTTTT. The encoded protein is CASSFAGRAGELFF.

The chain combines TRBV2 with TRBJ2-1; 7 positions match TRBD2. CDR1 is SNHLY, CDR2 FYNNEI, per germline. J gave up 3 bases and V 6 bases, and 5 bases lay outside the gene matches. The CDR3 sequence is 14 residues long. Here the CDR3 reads CASRAVAGYNEQFF. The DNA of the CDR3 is TGTGCCAGCAGGGCAGTAGCGGGCTACAATGAGCAGTTCTTC.

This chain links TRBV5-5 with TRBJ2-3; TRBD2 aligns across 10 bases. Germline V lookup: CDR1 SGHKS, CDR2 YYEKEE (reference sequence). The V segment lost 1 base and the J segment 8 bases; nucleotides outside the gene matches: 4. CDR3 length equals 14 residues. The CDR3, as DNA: TGTGCCAGCAGCTTGCTTAGCGGGGGGAGTACGCAGTATTTT. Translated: CASSLLSGGSTQYF.

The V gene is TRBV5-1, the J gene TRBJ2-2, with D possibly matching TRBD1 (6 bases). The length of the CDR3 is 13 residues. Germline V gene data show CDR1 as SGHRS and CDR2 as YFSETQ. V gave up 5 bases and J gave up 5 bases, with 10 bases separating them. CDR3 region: CASRPGATGELFF. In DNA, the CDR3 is TGCGCCAGCAGACCAGGGGCTACCGGGGAGCTGTTTTTT.

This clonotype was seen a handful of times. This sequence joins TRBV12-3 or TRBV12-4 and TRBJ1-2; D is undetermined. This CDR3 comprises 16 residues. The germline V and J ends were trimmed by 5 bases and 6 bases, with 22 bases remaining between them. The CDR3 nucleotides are TGTGCCAGCAGTCCCCCTCGTCGCGCGGAGAGGGATGGCTACACCTTC. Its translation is CASSPPRRAERDGYTF.

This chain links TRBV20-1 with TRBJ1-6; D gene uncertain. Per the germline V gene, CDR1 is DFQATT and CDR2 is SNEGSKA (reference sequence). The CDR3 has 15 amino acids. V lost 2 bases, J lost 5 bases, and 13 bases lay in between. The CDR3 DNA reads TGCAGTGCTAGAATCCGGGGTCGAGATAATTCACCCCTCCACTTT. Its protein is CSARIRGRDNSPLHF.

CDR3 bases: TGTGCCAGCAGCGTAGGCCAAACGGGGACCGAGCAGTACTTC. Its translation is CASSVGQTGTEQYF. The V call is TRBV11-2, the J call TRBJ2-7; TRBD1 or TRBD2 may be the D gene (5 bases each). The V and J ends lost 5 bases and 6 bases respectively, with 17 bases between them. The germline V gene has CDR1 SGHAT and CDR2 FQNNGV. This CDR3 is built from 14 residues.

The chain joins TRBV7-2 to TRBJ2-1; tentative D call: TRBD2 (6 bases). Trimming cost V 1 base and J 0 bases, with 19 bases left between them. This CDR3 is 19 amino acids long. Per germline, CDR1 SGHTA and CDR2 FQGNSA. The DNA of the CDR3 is TGTGCCAGCAGCTTAGAATCGGTCGGGGGACCGAGCTCCTACAATGAGCAGTTCTTC. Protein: CASSLESVGGPSSYNEQFF.

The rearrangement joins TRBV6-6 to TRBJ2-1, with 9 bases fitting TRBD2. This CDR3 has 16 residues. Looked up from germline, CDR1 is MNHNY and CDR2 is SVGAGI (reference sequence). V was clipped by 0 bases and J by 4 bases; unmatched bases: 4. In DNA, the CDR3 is TGTGCCAGCAGTTACTCAGGCGGGGGGGAGTACAATGAGCAGTTCTTC. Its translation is CASSYSGGGEYNEQFF.

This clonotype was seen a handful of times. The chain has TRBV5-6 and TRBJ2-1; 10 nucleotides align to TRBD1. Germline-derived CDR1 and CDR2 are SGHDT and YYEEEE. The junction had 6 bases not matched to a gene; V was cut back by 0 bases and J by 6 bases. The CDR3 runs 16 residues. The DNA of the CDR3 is TGTGCCAGCAGCTTGGATGTGACAGGGGGCATCAATGAGCAGTTCTTC. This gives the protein CASSLDVTGGINEQFF.

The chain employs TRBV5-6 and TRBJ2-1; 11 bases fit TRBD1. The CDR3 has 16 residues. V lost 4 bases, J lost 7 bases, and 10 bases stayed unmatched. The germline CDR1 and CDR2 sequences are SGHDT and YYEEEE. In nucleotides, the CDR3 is TGTGCCAGCAGCCAGGGACAGGGGGTCCGTGAAAATGAGCAGTTCTTC. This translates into CASSQGQGVRENEQFF.

The CDR3 DNA sequence: TGTGCCAGCAGTTCCCCAACCTACGAGCAGTACTTC. The encoded protein is CASSSPTYEQYF. The chain carries TRBV27 and TRBJ2-7; D not certain. The V end lost 4 bases, the J end lost 2 bases, and 6 bases lay between the germline ends. The CDR3 is 12 residues long. Germline values: CDR1 MNHEY, CDR2 SMNVEV (reference sequence).

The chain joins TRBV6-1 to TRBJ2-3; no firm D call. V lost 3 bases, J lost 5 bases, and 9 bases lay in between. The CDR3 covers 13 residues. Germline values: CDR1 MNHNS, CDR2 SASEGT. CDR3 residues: CASSEARLDTQYF. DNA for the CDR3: TGTGCCAGCAGTGAGGCCCGGCTAGATACGCAGTATTTT.

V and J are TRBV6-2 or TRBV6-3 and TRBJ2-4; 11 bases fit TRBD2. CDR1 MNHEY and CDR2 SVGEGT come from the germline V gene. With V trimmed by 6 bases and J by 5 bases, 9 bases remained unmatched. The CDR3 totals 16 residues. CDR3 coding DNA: TGTGCCAGCAGAAGAGGGGTTAGCGGGGGGGAAAACATTCAGTACTTC. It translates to CASRRGVSGGENIQYF.

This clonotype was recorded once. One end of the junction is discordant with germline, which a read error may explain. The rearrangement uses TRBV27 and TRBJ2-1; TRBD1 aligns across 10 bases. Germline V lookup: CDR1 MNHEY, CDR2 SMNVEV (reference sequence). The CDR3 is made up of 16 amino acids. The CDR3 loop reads CASSLLGQGSHNEQLF. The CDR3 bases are TGTGCCAGCAGCTTGTTGGGACAGGGGTCCCACAATGAGCAGCTCTTC.

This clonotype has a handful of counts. The CDR3 DNA sequence: TGTGCCATCAGTGCCGGTCAGTACTACGAGCAGTACTTC. It is translated as CAISAGQYYEQYF. This chain connects TRBV10-3 to TRBJ2-7; D call uncertain. The CDR3 runs to 13 residues. The V end lost 4 bases, the J end lost 3 bases, and 10 bases lay between the germline ends. Germline lookup yields CDR1 ENHRY and CDR2 SYGVKD.

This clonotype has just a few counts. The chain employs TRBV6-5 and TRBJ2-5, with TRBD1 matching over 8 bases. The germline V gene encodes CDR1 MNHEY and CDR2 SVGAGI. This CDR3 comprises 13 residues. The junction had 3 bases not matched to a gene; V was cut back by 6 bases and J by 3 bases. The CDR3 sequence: CASRGQAKETQYF. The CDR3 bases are TGTGCCAGCAGGGGACAGGCTAAAGAGACCCAGTACTTC.

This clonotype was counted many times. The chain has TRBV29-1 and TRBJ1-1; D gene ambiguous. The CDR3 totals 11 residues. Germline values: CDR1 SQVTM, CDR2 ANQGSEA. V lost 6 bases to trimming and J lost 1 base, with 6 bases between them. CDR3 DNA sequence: TGCAGCGTCCACGGGAACACTGAAGCTTTCTTT. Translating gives CSVHGNTEAFF.

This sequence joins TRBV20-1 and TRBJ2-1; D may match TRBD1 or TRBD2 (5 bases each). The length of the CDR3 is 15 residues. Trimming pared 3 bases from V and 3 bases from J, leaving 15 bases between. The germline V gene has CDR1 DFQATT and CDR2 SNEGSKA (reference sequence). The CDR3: CSASWVTGLYNEQFF. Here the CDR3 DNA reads TGCAGTGCTAGTTGGGTCACGGGGCTCTACAATGAGCAGTTCTTC.

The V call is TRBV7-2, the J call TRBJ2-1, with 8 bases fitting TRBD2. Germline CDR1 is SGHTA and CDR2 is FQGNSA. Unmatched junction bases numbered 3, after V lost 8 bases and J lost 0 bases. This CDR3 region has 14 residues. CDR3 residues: CASERGSSYNEQFF. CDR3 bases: TGTGCCAGCGAGCGGGGGAGCTCCTACAATGAGCAGTTCTTC.

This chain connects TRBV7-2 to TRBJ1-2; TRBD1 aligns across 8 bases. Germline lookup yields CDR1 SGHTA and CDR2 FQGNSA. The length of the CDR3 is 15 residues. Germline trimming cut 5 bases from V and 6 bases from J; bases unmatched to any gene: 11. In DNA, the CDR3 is TGTGCCAGCAGCACCTCGGGACAGGTCATAAATGGCTACACCTTC. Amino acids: CASSTSGQVINGYTF. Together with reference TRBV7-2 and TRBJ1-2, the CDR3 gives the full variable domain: GAGVSQSPSNKVTEKGKDVELRCDPISGHTALYWYRQSLGQGLEFLIYFQGNSAPDKSGLPSDRFSAERTGGSVSTLTIQRTQQEDSAVYLCASSTSGQVINGYTFGSGTRLTVV.

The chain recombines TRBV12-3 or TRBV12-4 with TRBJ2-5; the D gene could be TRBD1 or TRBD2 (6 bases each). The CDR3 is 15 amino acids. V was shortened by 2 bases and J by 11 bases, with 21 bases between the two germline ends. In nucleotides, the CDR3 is TGTGCCAGCAGTTTATGGGCAGGGGAGGTAGGTGAGCAGTACTTC. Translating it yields CASSLWAGEVGEQYF.